The clone carrying this TCR beta chain was detected ten times or more. Its specificity is not known. This sample is drawn from a study of T-cell reconstitution after alpha-beta-depleted transplantation in children. The study's findings and limits: Fresh T-cell production supplied most of the T-cell counts and diversity seen one year after transplant.

Germline values: CDR1 SQVTM, CDR2 ANQGSEA. The CDR3 contains 14 residues. Trimming took off 4 bases at V and 4 bases at J, with 17 bases between the two ends. A library of TCRbeta sequences, prepared with unique molecular identifiers, was generated. Via MiXCR, TCRdb re-called the PCR reads, giving one row per CDR3 protein. The table lists 100,000 to 150,000 distinct CDR3 sequences, under 25% of them singletons. The origin of this receptor is a male patient aged 2 to 10 who had a stem cell transplant for chronic granulomatous disease, so the T cells may come from the graft donor. Sequenced here: PBMCs, mostly from graft donor cells, sampled 180 days after TCRalphabeta/CD19-depleted stem cell transplant. The chain links TRBV29-1 to TRBJ2-7; a possible D gene is TRBD1 (6 bases). The CDR3 region has the DNA TGCAGCGTTGCTCCGAGACAGGCACGATACGAGCAGTACTTC. This encodes CSVAPRQARYEQYF.